The 21 T cell receptor beta chains presented below share a single source sample, sequenced in a study of cytomegalovirus exposure and HLA in healthy donors. The PCR had 60 Vbeta and 13 Jbeta primers. Sequenced by immunoSEQ multiplex PCR; TCRdb stores in-frame clones only, minus some. The table lists about 140,000 clones, roughly 80% of them singletons, with 3% to 3.5% in the top ten. Sequencing was carried out using PBMCs. The receptors here all came from a man aged 35 to 55 in good health and CMV-seronegative.

V is TRBV19 and J is TRBJ1-1; 7 nucleotides agree with TRBD1. The germline gives CDR1 LNHDA, CDR2 SQIVND (reference sequence). This CDR3 has 15 amino acids. V shed 7 bases, J shed 4 bases, and the junction held 12 bases outside the gene matches. This chain's CDR3 is CASKKQGGTTTEAFF. DNA for the CDR3: TGTGCCAGTAAAAAGCAGGGGGGTACGACCACTGAAGCTTTCTTT.

Comment on this clone: Other nucleotide sequences in the sample specify the same CDR3. The chain has TRBV11-3 and TRBJ2-2, with TRBD1 identical over 7 bases. V lost 1 base to trimming and J lost 3 bases; unmatched junction nucleotides: 2. CDR3 length: 15 amino acids. CDR1 is SGHNT and CDR2 is YENEEA in the germline V gene. The CDR3 sequence: CASSLGQGDTGELFF. CDR3 nucleotides: TGTGCCAGCAGCTTAGGGCAGGGGGACACCGGGGAGCTGTTTTTT. The full variable domain, its missing parts supplied by reference TRBV11-3 and TRBJ2-2, is EAGVVQSPRYKIIEKKQPVAFWCNPISGHNTLYWYLQNLGQGPELLIRYENEEAVDDSQLPKDRFSAERLKGVDSTLKIQPAELGDSAVYLCASSLGQGDTGELFFGEGSRLTVL.

This clone showed up just a few times. CDR3 loop: CASKSRDTEAFF. CDR3 nucleotide sequence: TGTGCCAGTAAGTCTAGAGACACTGAAGCTTTCTTT. This chain links TRBV19 with TRBJ1-1, with D hard to call. CDR1 is LNHDA, CDR2 SQIVND, per germline (reference sequence). CDR3 length: 12 amino acids. Between the trimmed V and J ends, which lost 7 bases and 3 bases, there was a span of 9 bases.

This chain links TRBV19 with TRBJ2-1; 14 nucleotides align to TRBD2. Germline V lookup: CDR1 LNHDA, CDR2 SQIVND (reference sequence). The trim removed 6 bases at V and 6 bases at J, leaving 4 bases unmatched. This CDR3 region has 15 residues. The CDR3: CASRPGTSGGNEQFF. In DNA form, the CDR3 reads TGTGCCAGTAGACCCGGGACTAGCGGGGGCAATGAGCAGTTCTTC.

This clone has only a few counts. The chain uses TRBV27 and TRBJ1-6; TRBD1 matches at 8 bases. With V trimmed by 8 bases and J by 8 bases, 5 bases remained unmatched. Germline CDR1 and CDR2: MNHEY and SMNVEV (reference sequence). The CDR3 runs 13 residues. This chain's CDR3 is CASGTGWDSPLHF. The DNA of the CDR3 is TGTGCCAGCGGGACAGGATGGGATTCACCCCTCCACTTT.

The chain employs TRBV4-1 and TRBJ2-5; 9 nucleotides match TRBD1. The V and J ends lost 2 bases and 5 bases, in that order; junction bases with no gene match: 6. In germline, CDR1 is MGHRA, CDR2 YSYEKL. The CDR3 contains 15 residues. This chain's CDR3 is CASSQLGTGRETQYF. CDR3 nucleotides: TGCGCCAGCAGCCAATTAGGGACAGGGAGGGAGACCCAGTACTTC.

The rearrangement uses TRBV12-5 and TRBJ1-3, with D unresolved. This CDR3 region has 12 residues. V was shortened by 3 bases and J by 4 bases, with 4 bases between the two germline ends. Germline lookup yields CDR1 LGHNT and CDR2 FRNRAP. CDR3 amino acids: CASGLQGNTIYF. CDR3 DNA: TGTGCTAGTGGTTTACAGGGAAACACCATATATTTT.

The chain recombines TRBV13 with TRBJ2-2; TRBD2 matches at 8 bases. Trimming removed 5 bases from V and 3 bases from J; junction bases left unmatched: 8. The CDR3 length is 16 residues. Germline CDR1 PRHDT, CDR2 FYEKMQ (reference sequence). In DNA form, the CDR3 reads TGTGCCAGCAGCACTCCGACTAGCGAGGACACCGGGGAGCTGTTTTTT. It translates to CASSTPTSEDTGELFF.

This chain joins TRBV2 and TRBJ1-2; weak D call: TRBD1 (6 bases). The CDR3 contains 14 residues. Trimming stripped 7 bases from V and 7 bases from J, with 19 bases between. The germline gives CDR1 SNHLY, CDR2 FYNNEI. The CDR3 bases are TGTGCCAGCACGCGAAATACAGGGCTTCCTGGCTACACCTTC. Its translation is CASTRNTGLPGYTF. The full variable domain, rest sourced from reference TRBV2 and TRBJ1-2, is EPEVTQTPSHQVTQMGQEVILRCVPISNHLYFYWYRQILGQKVEFLVSFYNNEISEKSEIFDDQFSVERPDGSNFTLKIRSTKLEDSAMYFCASTRNTGLPGYTFGSGTRLTVV.

The genes are TRBV7-8 and TRBJ2-3, with TRBD2 identical over 7 bases. Germline trimming cut 1 base from V and 5 bases from J; bases unmatched to any gene: 9. CDR1 is SGHVS, CDR2 FQNEAQ, per germline. This CDR3 has 16 amino acids. Here the CDR3 reads CASSLDLSGWGDTQYF. The CDR3 nucleotides read TGTGCCAGCAGCTTAGATCTTAGCGGGTGGGGAGATACGCAGTATTTT.

V gene TRBV19 combines with J gene TRBJ1-5, with 7 bases fitting TRBD1. Germline V CDR1 and CDR2: LNHDA, SQIVND (reference sequence). The CDR3 totals 13 residues. Unmatched junction bases numbered 5, after V lost 8 bases and J lost 4 bases. The CDR3 coding sequence is TGTGCCAGTGGCTACAGGGGAAATCAGCCCCAGCATTTT. Residues: CASGYRGNQPQHF. The full variable domain, rest sourced from reference TRBV19 and TRBJ1-5, is DGGITQSPKYLFRKEGQNVTLSCEQNLNHDAMYWYRQDPGQGLRLIYYSQIVNDFQKGDIAEGYSVSREKKESFPLTVTSAQKNPTAFYLCASGYRGNQPQHFGDGTRLSIL.

This chain links TRBV6-1 with TRBJ1-2, with a weak D call TRBD1 (5 bases). V was cut by 6 bases and J by 5 bases, with 19 bases left in between. The CDR3 runs 15 residues. Per germline, CDR1 MNHNS and CDR2 SASEGT. CDR3 in DNA: TGTGCCAGCAGCCCAGGGCCGGGCGGCCCTTATGGCTACACCTTC. Protein product: CASSPGPGGPYGYTF.

There are a few counts of this clone. V gene TRBV28 combines with J gene TRBJ1-4; 7 nucleotides match TRBD1. The CDR3 is made up of 12 amino acids. J lost 8 bases, V lost 7 bases, and 4 bases had no gene match. From germline, CDR1 is MDHEN and CDR2 SYDVKM. The CDR3 protein is CASNGQAEKLFF. The CDR3, as DNA: TGTGCCAGCAACGGACAGGCCGAAAAACTGTTTTTT.

This chain uses TRBV5-6 with TRBJ1-6; D is perhaps TRBD1 (5 bases). The CDR3 contains 16 residues. The ends were cut back, 4 bases at V and 9 bases at J, with 20 bases in the middle. Per the germline V gene, CDR1 is SGHDT and CDR2 is YYEEEE. The CDR3 DNA reads as TGTGCCAGCAGCCACTCGCCCAGGGAGGTGGGTTCACCCCTCCACTTT. Protein: CASSHSPREVGSPLHF.

The chain is built from TRBV29-1 and TRBJ2-5, with a weak D call TRBD1 (6 bases). This CDR3 spans 13 amino acids. Germline CDR1 reads SQVTM; CDR2 reads ANQGSEA. V gave up 2 bases and J gave up 3 bases, with 10 bases separating them. DNA for the CDR3: TGCAGCGTTGAAAAGAACAGGGAAGAGACCCAGTACTTC. Translating it yields CSVEKNREETQYF.

This clone was seen once. The chain uses TRBV15 and TRBJ1-2; 7 bases fit TRBD1. Looked up from germline, CDR1 is LNHNV and CDR2 is YYDKDF (reference sequence). The CDR3 runs 13 residues. After removal of 5 bases from V and 5 bases from J, the junction contained 5 bases not matched to a gene. The CDR3: CATSGRDRYGYTF. For the CDR3, the DNA is TGTGCCACCAGCGGCCGGGACAGATATGGCTACACCTTC. Filled out from reference TRBV15 and TRBJ1-2, the complete variable domain reads DAMVIQNPRYQVTQFGKPVTLSCSQTLNHNVMYWYQQKSSQAPKLLFHYYDKDFNNEADTPDNFQSRRPNTSFCFLDIRSPGLGDTAMYLCATSGRDRYGYTFGSGTRLTVV.

The table lists this clone with a count of one. An end of the junction differs from the germline gene, which may be a read error. The gene calls are TRBV7-3 and TRBJ2-2; 7 bases map to TRBD1. The CDR3 has 16 amino acids. Germline lookup yields CDR1 SGHTA and CDR2 FQGTGA. In DNA, the CDR3 is TGTTCCAGCAGCTTACATCAGGGGGCGAACACCGGGGAGCTGTTTTTT. Translating gives CSSSLHQGANTGELFF. The variable domain in full, with the rest retrieved from reference TRBV7-3 and TRBJ2-2, is GAGVSQTPSNKVTEKGKYVELRCDPISGHTALYWYRQSLGQGPEFLIYFQGTGAADDSGLPNDRFFAVRPEGSVSTLKIQRTERGDSAVYLCSSSLHQGANTGELFFGEGSRLTVL.

This clone turned up a few times. The chain joins TRBV27 to TRBJ1-2, with 8 bases fitting TRBD1. Germline V lookup: CDR1 MNHEY, CDR2 SMNVEV (reference sequence). This CDR3 comprises 18 residues. The trim removed 4 bases at V and 5 bases at J, leaving 18 bases unmatched. The CDR3 bases are TGTGCCAGCAGTTCCTCTCGGACCCAGGGGGCGAAAGTATATGGCTACACCTTC. Translating gives CASSSSRTQGAKVYGYTF.

This clone was picked up one time. V and J are TRBV6-5 and TRBJ2-1, with D unresolved. Germline V lookup: CDR1 MNHEY, CDR2 SVGAGI. The CDR3 totals 13 residues. The ends were cut back, 0 bases at V and 14 bases at J, with 14 bases in the middle. The CDR3 protein is CASSYSNLRAEFF. The CDR3 bases are TGTGCCAGCAGTTACTCGAACCTCCGCGCGGAGTTCTTC.

The rearrangement joins TRBV27 to TRBJ1-5, with a weak D call TRBD1 (6 bases). CDR1 MNHEY and CDR2 SMNVEV come from the germline V gene (reference sequence). V was cut by 8 bases and J by 6 bases, with 17 bases left in between. The length of the CDR3 is 14 residues. CDR3 region: CASCPQGGSQPQHF. The CDR3 DNA follows: TGTGCCAGCTGCCCCCAAGGGGGTTCTCAGCCCCAGCATTTT.

The chain links TRBV2 to TRBJ1-6; 9 bases map to TRBD1. This CDR3 has 16 residues. Germline lookup yields CDR1 SNHLY and CDR2 FYNNEI. Germline trimming cut 0 bases from V and 9 bases from J; bases unmatched to any gene: 6. CDR3 loop: CASSEAGDRDISPLHF. In DNA, the CDR3 is TGTGCCAGCAGTGAAGCGGGGGACAGGGACATTTCACCCCTCCACTTT.